Below, 4 T cell receptor beta chains from the same sample are listed, as sequenced in a study of regulatory T cells in long-lasting Graves disease. The authors built TCR beta libraries using iRepertoire HTBI primers and Arm-PCR of CDR3 regions. TCRdb passed the multiplex PCR reads through MiXCR, listing each CDR3 protein once. The sample contains about 430,000 distinct CDR3 sequences, about 15% of which appear only once. Documented time point: newly diagnosed GD, antithyroid drugs for less than 3 months. Generation of the TCR library employed RNA extracted from PBMCs. A further study also used this sample, focusing on T cells in Graves' hyperthyroidism and ophthalmopathy.

The input for sequencing was peripheral blood mononuclear cells (PBMCs), taken at new diagnosis, from a patient treated with antithyroid drugs. All receptors derive from a woman aged 40 to 49 with Graves disease.

V usage is TRBV12-5 and J usage is TRBJ1-2; 8 bases fit TRBD1. Germline V lookup: CDR1 LGHNT, CDR2 FRNRAP. V shed 6 bases and J 6 bases; nucleotides not matched to a gene: 6. The CDR3 has 13 amino acids. This CDR3 reads CASGPGQGDGYTF. As DNA, the CDR3 is TGTGCTAGTGGGCCCGGACAGGGCGATGGCTACACCTTC.

The chain uses TRBV20-1 and TRBJ2-7, with 12 bases matching TRBD2. Germline trimming cut 6 bases from V and 2 bases from J; bases unmatched to any gene: 5. The CDR3 consists of 14 residues. Germline V lookup: CDR1 DFQATT, CDR2 SNEGSKA (reference sequence). The CDR3 bases are TGCAGTGCAAGCGGGACTAGCGGGCCCTACGAGCAGTACTTC. Translated: CSASGTSGPYEQYF.

The genes are TRBV30 and TRBJ2-3; a weak D match, TRBD2 (6 bases). Germline V gene lookup returns CDR1 GTSNPN and CDR2 SVGIG (reference sequence). V was clipped by 3 bases and J by 4 bases, with 14 bases between them. The CDR3 length is 14 residues. The CDR3 region is CAWRKTGEADTQYF. Here the CDR3 DNA reads TGTGCCTGGAGAAAAACGGGAGAAGCAGATACGCAGTATTTT.

The sample holds many counts of this clonotype. The gene calls are TRBV7-8 and TRBJ2-5; 11 bases are shared with TRBD2. The V segment lost 1 base and the J segment 5 bases; nucleotides outside the gene matches: 9. From germline, CDR1 is SGHVS and CDR2 FQNEAQ. This CDR3 contains 17 residues. The CDR3: CASSLVRLAGGGETQYF. CDR3 sequence (DNA): TGTGCCAGCAGCTTAGTAAGGCTAGCGGGAGGAGGGGAGACCCAGTACTTC.